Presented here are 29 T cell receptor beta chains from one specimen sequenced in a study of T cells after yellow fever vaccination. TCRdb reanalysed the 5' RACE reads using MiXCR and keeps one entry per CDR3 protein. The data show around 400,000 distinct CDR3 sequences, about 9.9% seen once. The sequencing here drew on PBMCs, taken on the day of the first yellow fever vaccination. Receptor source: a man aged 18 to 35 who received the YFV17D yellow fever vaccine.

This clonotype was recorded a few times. CDR3 DNA sequence: TGTGCCAGCAGTTGGGGTACAGGGGGTACGTCACCCCTCCACTTT. Residues: CASSWGTGGTSPLHF. This chain uses TRBV27 with TRBJ1-6, with 8 bases lining up with TRBD1. The CDR3 is 15 amino acids. Per the germline V gene, CDR1 is MNHEY and CDR2 is SMNVEV (reference sequence). V shed 4 bases and J 10 bases; nucleotides not matched to a gene: 9.

The CDR3 sequence: CASSAYGGPVGANYGYTF. The DNA for the CDR3 is TGCGCCAGCAGCGCCTACGGAGGGCCGGTGGGAGCTAACTATGGCTACACCTTC. The V gene is TRBV5-1, the J gene TRBJ1-2; D ambiguous. Per the germline V gene, CDR1 is SGHRS and CDR2 is YFSETQ. Deletions cut 4 bases from V and 0 bases from J, with 22 bases between. The CDR3 contains 18 residues.

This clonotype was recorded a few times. The CDR3 nucleotides read TGTGCCAGCAGCCGCGGACAGCCGGAGTATATTCAGTACTTC. Translating it yields CASSRGQPEYIQYF. The chain couples TRBV9 to TRBJ2-4, with D possibly being TRBD1 (6 bases). This CDR3 contains 14 residues. V shed 4 bases and J shed 10 bases, with 18 bases lying between them. Germline V gives CDR1 SGDLS, CDR2 YYNGEE.

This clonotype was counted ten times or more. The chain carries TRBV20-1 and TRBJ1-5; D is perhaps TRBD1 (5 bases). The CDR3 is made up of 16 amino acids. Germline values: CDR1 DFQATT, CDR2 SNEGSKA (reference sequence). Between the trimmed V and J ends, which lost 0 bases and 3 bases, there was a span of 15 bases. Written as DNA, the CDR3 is TGCAGTGCTAGAGATGGTGGCAGGGCCTTCAATCAGCCCCAGCATTTT. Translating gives CSARDGGRAFNQPQHF.

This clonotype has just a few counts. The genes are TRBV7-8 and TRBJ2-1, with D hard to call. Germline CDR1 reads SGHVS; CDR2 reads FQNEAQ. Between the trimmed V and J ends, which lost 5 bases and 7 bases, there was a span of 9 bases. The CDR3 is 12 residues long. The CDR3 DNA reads TGTGCCAGCAGCCACCCAAGGAATGAGCAGTTCTTC. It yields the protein CASSHPRNEQFF.

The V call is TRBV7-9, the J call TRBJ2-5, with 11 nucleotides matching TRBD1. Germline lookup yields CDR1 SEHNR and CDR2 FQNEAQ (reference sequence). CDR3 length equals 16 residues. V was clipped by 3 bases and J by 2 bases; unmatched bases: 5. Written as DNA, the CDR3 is TGTGCCAGCAGCTTCCTCGGACAGGGGGCACAAGAGACCCAGTACTTC. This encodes CASSFLGQGAQETQYF. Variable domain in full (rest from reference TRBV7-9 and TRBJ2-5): DTGVSQNPRHKITKRGQNVTFRCDPISEHNRLYWYRQTLGQGPEFLTYFQNEAQLEKSRLLSDRFSAERPKGSFSTLEIQRTEQGDSAMYLCASSFLGQGAQETQYFGPGTRLLVL.

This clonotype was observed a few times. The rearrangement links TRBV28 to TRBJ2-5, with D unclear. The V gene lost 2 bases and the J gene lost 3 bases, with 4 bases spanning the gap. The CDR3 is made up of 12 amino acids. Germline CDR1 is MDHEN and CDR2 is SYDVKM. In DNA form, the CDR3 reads TGTGCCAGCAGTTTAAGCAAAGAGACCCAGTACTTC. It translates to CASSLSKETQYF.

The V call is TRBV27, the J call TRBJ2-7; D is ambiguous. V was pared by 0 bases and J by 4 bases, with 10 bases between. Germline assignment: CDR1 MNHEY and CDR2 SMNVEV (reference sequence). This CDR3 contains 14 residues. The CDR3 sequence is CASSLSFGRYEQYF. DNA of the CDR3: TGTGCCAGCAGTTTATCCTTCGGCCGATACGAGCAGTACTTC.

The CDR3 sequence: CASSLRGDGGTDTQYF. The CDR3 bases are TGTGCCAGCAGTTTAAGGGGGGACGGGGGCACAGATACGCAGTATTTT. J is TRBJ2-3 and V is TRBV12-3 or TRBV12-4; D may match TRBD1 or TRBD2 (6 bases each). CDR3 length: 16 residues. V shed 2 bases and J shed 1 base, with 13 bases lying between them.

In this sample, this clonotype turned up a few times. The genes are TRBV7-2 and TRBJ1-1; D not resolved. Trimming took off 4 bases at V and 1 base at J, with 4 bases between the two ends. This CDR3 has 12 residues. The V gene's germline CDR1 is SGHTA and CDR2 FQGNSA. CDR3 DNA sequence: TGTGCCAGCAGCTGGCGGAACACTGAAGCTTTCTTT. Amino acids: CASSWRNTEAFF.

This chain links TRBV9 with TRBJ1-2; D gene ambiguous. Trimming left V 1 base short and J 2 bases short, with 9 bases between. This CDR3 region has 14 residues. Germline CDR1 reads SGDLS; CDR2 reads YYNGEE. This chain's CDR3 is CASSVSGSNYGYTF. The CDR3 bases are TGTGCCAGCAGCGTATCAGGATCCAACTATGGCTACACCTTC.

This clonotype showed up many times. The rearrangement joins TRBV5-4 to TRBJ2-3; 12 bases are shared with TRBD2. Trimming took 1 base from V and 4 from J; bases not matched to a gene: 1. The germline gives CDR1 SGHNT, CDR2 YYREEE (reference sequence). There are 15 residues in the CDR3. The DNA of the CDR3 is TGTGCCAGCAGCTTGCTAGCGGGGGGGCCAGATACGCAGTATTTT. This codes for CASSLLAGGPDTQYF.

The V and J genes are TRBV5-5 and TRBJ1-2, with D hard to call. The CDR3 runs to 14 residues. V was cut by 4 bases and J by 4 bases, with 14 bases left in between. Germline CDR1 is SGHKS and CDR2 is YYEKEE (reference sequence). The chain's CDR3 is CASSTPRGSYGYTF. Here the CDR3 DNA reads TGTGCCAGCAGCACCCCGCGAGGGAGCTATGGCTACACCTTC.

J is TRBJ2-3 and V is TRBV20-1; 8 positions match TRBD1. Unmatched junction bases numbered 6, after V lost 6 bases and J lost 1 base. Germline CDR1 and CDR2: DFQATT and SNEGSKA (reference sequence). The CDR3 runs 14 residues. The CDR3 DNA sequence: TGCAGTGCCCTATCAGGGGGCCGCACAGATACGCAGTATTTT. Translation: CSALSGGRTDTQYF.

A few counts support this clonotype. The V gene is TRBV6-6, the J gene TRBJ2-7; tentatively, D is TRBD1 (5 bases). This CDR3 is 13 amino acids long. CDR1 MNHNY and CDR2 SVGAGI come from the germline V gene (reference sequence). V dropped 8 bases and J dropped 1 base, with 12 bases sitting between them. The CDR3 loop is CASWGPESYEQYF. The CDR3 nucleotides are TGTGCCAGCTGGGGCCCGGAGTCCTACGAGCAGTACTTC.

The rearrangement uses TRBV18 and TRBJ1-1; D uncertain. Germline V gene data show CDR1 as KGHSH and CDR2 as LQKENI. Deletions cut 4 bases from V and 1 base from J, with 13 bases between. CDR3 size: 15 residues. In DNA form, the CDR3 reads TGTGCCAGCTCACAAGGTCCGACTCCGAACACTGAAGCTTTCTTT. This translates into CASSQGPTPNTEAFF.

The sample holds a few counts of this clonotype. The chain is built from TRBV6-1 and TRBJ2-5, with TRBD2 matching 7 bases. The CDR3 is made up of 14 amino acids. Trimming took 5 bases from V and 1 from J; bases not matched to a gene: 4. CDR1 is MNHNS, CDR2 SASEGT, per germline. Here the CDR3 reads CASSRGDFQETQYF. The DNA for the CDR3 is TGTGCCAGCAGTCGGGGGGACTTCCAAGAGACCCAGTACTTC.

CDR3 residues: CASSSPPSGGDNYGYTF. CDR3 nucleotide sequence: TGTGCCAGCAGCTCGCCCCCCTCGGGGGGCGATAACTATGGCTACACCTTC. V usage is TRBV7-9 and J usage is TRBJ1-2; maybe TRBD1 (6 bases). Per germline, CDR1 SEHNR and CDR2 FQNEAQ (reference sequence). V was trimmed by 4 bases and J by 1 base, leaving 19 bases between them. There are 17 residues in the CDR3.

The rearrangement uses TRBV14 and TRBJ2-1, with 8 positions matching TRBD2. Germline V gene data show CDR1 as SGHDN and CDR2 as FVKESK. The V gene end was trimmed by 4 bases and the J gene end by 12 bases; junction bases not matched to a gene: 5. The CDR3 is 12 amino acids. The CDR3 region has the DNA TGTGCCAGCAGCCCAACGGGGGGGGGGCAGTTCTTC. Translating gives CASSPTGGGQFF.

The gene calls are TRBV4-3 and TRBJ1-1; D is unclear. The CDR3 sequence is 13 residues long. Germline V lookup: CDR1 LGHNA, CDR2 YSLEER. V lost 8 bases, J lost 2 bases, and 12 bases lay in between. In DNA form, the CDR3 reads TGCGCCAGCCGGAAAGCGATTAACACTGAAGCTTTCTTT. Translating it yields CASRKAINTEAFF.

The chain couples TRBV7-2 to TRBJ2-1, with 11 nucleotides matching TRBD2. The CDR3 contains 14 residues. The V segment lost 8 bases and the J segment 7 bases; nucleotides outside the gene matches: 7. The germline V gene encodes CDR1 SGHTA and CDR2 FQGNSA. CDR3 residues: CASRRTSGPNEQFF. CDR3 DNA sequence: TGTGCCAGCCGGCGGACTAGCGGGCCGAATGAGCAGTTCTTC.

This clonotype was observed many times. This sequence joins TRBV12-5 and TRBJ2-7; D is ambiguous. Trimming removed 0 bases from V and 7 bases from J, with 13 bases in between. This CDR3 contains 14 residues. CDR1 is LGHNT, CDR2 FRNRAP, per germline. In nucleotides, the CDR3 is TGTGCTAGTGGTTTGGTCCCCCCGGTGGGGGAGCAGTACTTC. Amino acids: CASGLVPPVGEQYF.

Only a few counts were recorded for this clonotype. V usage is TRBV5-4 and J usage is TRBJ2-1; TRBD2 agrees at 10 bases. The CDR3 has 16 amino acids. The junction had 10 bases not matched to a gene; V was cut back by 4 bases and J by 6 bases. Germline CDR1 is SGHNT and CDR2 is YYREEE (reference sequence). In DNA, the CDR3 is TGTGCCAGCAGCGCCCGGGCCAGCGGGGGGGTCAATGAGCAGTTCTTC. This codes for CASSARASGGVNEQFF.

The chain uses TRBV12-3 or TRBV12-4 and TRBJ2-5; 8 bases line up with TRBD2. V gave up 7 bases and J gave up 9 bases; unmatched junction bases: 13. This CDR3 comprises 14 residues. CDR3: CASTPSQRGMAQYF. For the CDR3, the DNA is TGTGCCAGCACTCCCAGCCAGCGGGGGATGGCCCAGTACTTC.

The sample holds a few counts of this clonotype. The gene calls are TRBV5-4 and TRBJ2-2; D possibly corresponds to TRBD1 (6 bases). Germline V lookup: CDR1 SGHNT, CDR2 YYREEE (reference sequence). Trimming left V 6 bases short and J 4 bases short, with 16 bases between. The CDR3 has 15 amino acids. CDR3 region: CASTTRQGSTGELFF. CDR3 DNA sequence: TGTGCCAGCACCACGCGCCAGGGGAGCACCGGGGAGCTGTTTTTT.

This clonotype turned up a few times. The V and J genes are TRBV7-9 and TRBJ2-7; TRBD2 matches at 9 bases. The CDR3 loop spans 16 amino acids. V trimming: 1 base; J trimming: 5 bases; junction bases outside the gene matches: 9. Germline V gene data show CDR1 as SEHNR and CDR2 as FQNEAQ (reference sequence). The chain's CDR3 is CASSLVLAGSSDEQYF. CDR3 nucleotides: TGTGCCAGCAGCTTAGTTCTAGCGGGGAGTTCGGACGAGCAGTACTTC.

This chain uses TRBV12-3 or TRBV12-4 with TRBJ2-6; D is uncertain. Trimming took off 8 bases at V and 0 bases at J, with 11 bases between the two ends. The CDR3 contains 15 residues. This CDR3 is CASQNSLSGANVLTF. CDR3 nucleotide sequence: TGTGCCAGCCAAAACAGCCTCTCTGGGGCCAACGTCCTGACTTTC.

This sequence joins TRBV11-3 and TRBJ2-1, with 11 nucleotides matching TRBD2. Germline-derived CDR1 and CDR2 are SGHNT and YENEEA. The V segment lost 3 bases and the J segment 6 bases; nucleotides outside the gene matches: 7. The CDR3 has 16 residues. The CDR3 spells CASSFMLAGGPNEQFF. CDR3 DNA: TGTGCCAGCAGCTTTATGCTAGCGGGGGGCCCCAATGAGCAGTTCTTC.

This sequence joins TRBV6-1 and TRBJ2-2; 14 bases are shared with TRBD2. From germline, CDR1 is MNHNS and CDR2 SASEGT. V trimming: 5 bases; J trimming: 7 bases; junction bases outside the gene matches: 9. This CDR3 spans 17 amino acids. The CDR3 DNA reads TGTGCCAGCAGTAGACTAGCGGGGGGGCAAAGGAACGGGGAGCTGTTTTTT. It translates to CASSRLAGGQRNGELFF.